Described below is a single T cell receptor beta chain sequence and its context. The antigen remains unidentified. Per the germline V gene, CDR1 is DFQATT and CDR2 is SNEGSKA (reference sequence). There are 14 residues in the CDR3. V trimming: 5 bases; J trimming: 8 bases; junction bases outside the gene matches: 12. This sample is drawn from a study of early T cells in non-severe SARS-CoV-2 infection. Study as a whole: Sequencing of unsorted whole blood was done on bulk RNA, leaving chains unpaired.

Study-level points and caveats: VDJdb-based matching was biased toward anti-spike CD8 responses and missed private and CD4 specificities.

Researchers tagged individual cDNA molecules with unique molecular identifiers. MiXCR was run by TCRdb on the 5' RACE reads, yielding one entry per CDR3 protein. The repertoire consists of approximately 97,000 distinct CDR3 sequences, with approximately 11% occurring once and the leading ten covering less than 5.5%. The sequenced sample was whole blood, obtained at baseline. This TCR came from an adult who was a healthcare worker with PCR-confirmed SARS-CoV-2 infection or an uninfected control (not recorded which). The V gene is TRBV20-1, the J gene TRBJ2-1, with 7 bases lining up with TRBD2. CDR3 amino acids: CSARLGLGVDEQFF. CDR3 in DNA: TGCAGTGCTCGCTTAGGACTAGGGGTCGATGAGCAGTTCTTC.